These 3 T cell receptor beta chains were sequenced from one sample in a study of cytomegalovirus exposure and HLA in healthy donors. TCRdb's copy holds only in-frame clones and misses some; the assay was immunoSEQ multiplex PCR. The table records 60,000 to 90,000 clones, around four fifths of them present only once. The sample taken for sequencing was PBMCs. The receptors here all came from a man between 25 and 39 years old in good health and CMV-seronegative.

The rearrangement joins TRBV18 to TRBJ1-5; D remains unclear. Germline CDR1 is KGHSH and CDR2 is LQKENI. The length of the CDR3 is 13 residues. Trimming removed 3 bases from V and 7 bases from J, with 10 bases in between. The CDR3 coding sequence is TGTGCCAGCTCACCTGGCAGGAACCAGCCCCAGCATTTT. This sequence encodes CASSPGRNQPQHF.

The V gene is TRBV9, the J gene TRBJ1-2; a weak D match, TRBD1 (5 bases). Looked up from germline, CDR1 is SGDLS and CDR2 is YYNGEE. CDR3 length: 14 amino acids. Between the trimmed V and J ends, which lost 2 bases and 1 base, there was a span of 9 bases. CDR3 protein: CASSVGQGNYGYTF. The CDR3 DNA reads TGTGCCAGCAGCGTCGGTCAGGGTAACTATGGCTACACCTTC.

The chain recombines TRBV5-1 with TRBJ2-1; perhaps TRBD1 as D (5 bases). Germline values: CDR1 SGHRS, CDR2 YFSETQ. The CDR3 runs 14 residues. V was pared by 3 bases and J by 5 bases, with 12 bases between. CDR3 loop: CASSSQGTHNEQFF. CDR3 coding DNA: TGCGCCAGCAGCTCGCAGGGCACACACAATGAGCAGTTCTTC.